The 23 T cell receptor beta chains reported below all come from one sample, sequenced in a study of blood T cell repertoires in COVID-19. TCRdb keeps only in-frame clones here, not all; method: immunoSEQ multiplex PCR. The data show some 66,000 clones, around 90% seen once. Sequenced input: peripheral blood. Every receptor here comes from a human donor in a cohort sampled during active COVID-19.

The rearrangement joins TRBV18 to TRBJ2-1; 9 nucleotides line up with TRBD2. CDR3 length: 16 residues. V was clipped by 2 bases and J by 4 bases; unmatched bases: 6. In germline, CDR1 is KGHSH, CDR2 LQKENI. Here the CDR3 DNA reads TGTGCCAGCTCACCAGCTCCCCTAGCGGGATACAATGAGCAGTTCTTC. This encodes CASSPAPLAGYNEQFF.

This sequence joins TRBV29-1 and TRBJ1-2; 7 bases align to TRBD1. Germline V gives CDR1 SQVTM, CDR2 ANQGSEA. The length of the CDR3 is 15 residues. The ends lost 3 bases at V and 5 bases at J; junction bases unmatched: 12. CDR3 amino acids: CSVDAPLAGGYGYTF. The CDR3 DNA follows: TGCAGCGTTGACGCCCCTCTGGCAGGGGGGTATGGCTACACCTTC.

The chain is built from TRBV5-1 and TRBJ1-2; 9 bases align to TRBD1. Losses at the gene ends were 2 bases for V and 0 bases for J; bases not matched to a gene: 2. Germline CDR1 SGHRS, CDR2 YFSETQ. This CDR3 is built from 15 residues. The chain's CDR3 is CASSFTGGPNYGYTF. For the CDR3, the DNA is TGCGCCAGCAGCTTCACAGGGGGCCCTAACTATGGCTACACCTTC.

V and J are TRBV11-3 and TRBJ2-1; 12 bases fit TRBD2. The V segment lost 5 bases and the J segment 12 bases; nucleotides outside the gene matches: 5. The germline CDR1 and CDR2 sequences are SGHNT and YENEEA. The CDR3 spans 13 residues. This CDR3 reads CASSLGLAGRQFF. In DNA form, the CDR3 reads TGTGCCAGCAGCCTAGGACTAGCGGGAAGGCAGTTCTTC.

This chain links TRBV28 with TRBJ1-1, with unresolved D. The CDR3 sequence is 14 residues long. The V gene lost 8 bases and the J gene lost 11 bases, with 24 bases spanning the gap. Germline assignment: CDR1 MDHEN and CDR2 SYDVKM. The CDR3 nucleotides read TGTGCCAGCCACAGAGCAGGAGGCCCTTTTCGTGCTTTCTTT. Protein: CASHRAGGPFRAFF.

The chain carries TRBV19 and TRBJ2-7; 12 bases fit TRBD2. Germline CDR1 reads LNHDA; CDR2 reads SQIVND (reference sequence). The trim removed 5 bases at V and 4 bases at J, leaving 9 bases unmatched. CDR3 length: 16 amino acids. This CDR3 is CASSFRLAGGPYEQYF. CDR3 DNA: TGTGCCAGTAGTTTCCGTCTAGCGGGGGGGCCGTACGAGCAGTACTTC.

The V call is TRBV30, the J call TRBJ2-5, with D perhaps TRBD2 (5 bases). This CDR3 is 13 amino acids long. Germline V gene sequence: CDR1 GTSNPN, CDR2 SVGIG (reference sequence). The V end lost 2 bases, the J end lost 1 base, and 8 bases lay between the germline ends. The DNA for the CDR3 is TGTGCCTGGAGTCTCGAGGGCCAAGAGACCCAGTACTTC. This sequence encodes CAWSLEGQETQYF.

The chain is built from TRBV27 and TRBJ1-4, with TRBD1 matching 8 bases. This CDR3 is built from 15 residues. J was trimmed by 5 bases and V by 5 bases; bases with no gene match: 7. Germline-derived CDR1 and CDR2 are MNHEY and SMNVEV (reference sequence). The CDR3 loop is CASSHDRGLNEKLFF. CDR3 DNA: TGTGCCAGCAGTCACGACAGGGGACTAAATGAAAAACTGTTTTTT.

The chain has TRBV30 and TRBJ2-7; D possibly corresponds to TRBD2 (6 bases). Germline V CDR1 and CDR2: GTSNPN, SVGIG (reference sequence). There are 15 residues in the CDR3. V shed 5 bases and J shed 3 bases, with 20 bases lying between them. CDR3 region: CAWAPLGARDYEQYF. CDR3 nucleotides: TGTGCCTGGGCGCCCCTCGGGGCGCGGGACTACGAGCAGTACTTC.

In this sample, this clone turned up a few times. The V call is TRBV2, the J call TRBJ1-5; D gene uncertain. CDR3 length: 16 amino acids. V was trimmed by 0 bases and J by 1 base, leaving 10 bases between them. Germline CDR1 reads SNHLY; CDR2 reads FYNNEI. CDR3 amino acids: CASSEAQAVSNQPQHF. DNA for the CDR3: TGTGCCAGCAGTGAAGCGCAGGCAGTAAGCAATCAGCCCCAGCATTTT.

The rearrangement joins TRBV7-8 to TRBJ2-3; 8 bases are shared with TRBD1. The CDR3 loop spans 14 amino acids. Germline V CDR1 and CDR2: SGHVS, FQNEAQ. After removal of 7 bases from V and 6 bases from J, the junction contained 9 bases not matched to a gene. The CDR3 region has the DNA TGTGCCAGCATAGAGGCAGGGGGCAGGGATACGCAGTATTTT. Translating gives CASIEAGGRDTQYF.

The chain recombines TRBV4-3 with TRBJ2-4, with a tentative D call TRBD1 (8 bases). The CDR3 length is 15 residues. Germline CDR1 LGHNA, CDR2 YSLEER. V lost 2 bases and J 6 bases, leaving 14 bases between the germline ends. The CDR3: CASSQQTGEGNIQYF. The CDR3 nucleotides read TGCGCCAGCAGCCAACAGACAGGGGAGGGAAACATTCAGTACTTC.

The chain recombines TRBV7-9 with TRBJ1-4; D not resolved. The CDR3 runs 14 residues. Looked up from germline, CDR1 is SEHNR and CDR2 is FQNEAQ (reference sequence). V gave up 7 bases and J gave up 6 bases, with 15 bases separating them. CDR3 nucleotide sequence: TGTGCCAGCAATCCCAGTGGGAGAGATGAAAAACTGTTTTTT. The encoded protein is CASNPSGRDEKLFF.

The V gene is TRBV6-2 or TRBV6-3, the J gene TRBJ2-5, with D tentatively TRBD2 (5 bases). This CDR3 comprises 15 residues. V was shortened by 5 bases and J by 5 bases, with 18 bases between the two germline ends. Germline V lookup: CDR1 MNHEY, CDR2 SVGEGT. The CDR3, as DNA: TGTGCCAGCAGTAAAACTTACGGAGGCGAGGAGACCCAGTACTTC. This sequence encodes CASSKTYGGEETQYF.

This chain uses TRBV19 with TRBJ2-7; TRBD1 agrees at 7 bases. This CDR3 comprises 14 residues. From germline, CDR1 is LNHDA and CDR2 SQIVND (reference sequence). The V segment lost 3 bases and the J segment 0 bases; nucleotides outside the gene matches: 2. This chain's CDR3 is CASSIGTDSYEQYF. The CDR3, as DNA: TGTGCCAGTAGTATTGGGACAGACTCCTACGAGCAGTACTTC.

V is TRBV28 and J is TRBJ2-5; a possible D gene is TRBD2 (6 bases). The CDR3 loop spans 15 amino acids. Trimming cost V 6 bases and J 9 bases, with 23 bases left between them. Germline values: CDR1 MDHEN, CDR2 SYDVKM. The CDR3 nucleotides are TGTGCCAGCAGCCTCGACCTGACTAGTAGGAGTTCCCAGTACTTC. Amino acid sequence: CASSLDLTSRSSQYF.

This chain joins TRBV7-9 and TRBJ2-1, with 7 positions matching TRBD1. The trim removed 5 bases at V and 0 bases at J, leaving 7 bases unmatched. This CDR3 contains 16 residues. Germline CDR1 reads SEHNR; CDR2 reads FQNEAQ (reference sequence). Written as DNA, the CDR3 is TGTGCCAGCAGCCGCGAACAGGGGAGCTCCTACAATGAGCAGTTCTTC. This translates into CASSREQGSSYNEQFF. Full variable domain (rest looked up from reference TRBV7-9 and TRBJ2-1): DTGVSQNPRHKITKRGQNVTFRCDPISEHNRLYWYRQTLGQGPEFLTYFQNEAQLEKSRLLSDRFSAERPKGSFSTLEIQRTEQGDSAMYLCASSREQGSSYNEQFFGPGTRLTVL.

The V and J genes are TRBV18 and TRBJ1-1; the match to TRBD1 covers 8 bases. V lost 3 bases and J lost 0; bases outside the gene matches: 3. Germline CDR1 is KGHSH and CDR2 is LQKENI. This CDR3 is built from 15 residues. CDR3 protein: CASSPSGGVNTEAFF. The DNA of the CDR3 is TGTGCCAGCTCACCCTCAGGGGGCGTGAACACTGAAGCTTTCTTT.

V and J are TRBV2 and TRBJ2-3, with 12 bases aligning to TRBD2. The CDR3 has 16 residues. Trimming at V came to 5 bases and at J to 0 bases, leaving 3 bases not matched to a gene. The germline V gene has CDR1 SNHLY and CDR2 FYNNEI. The CDR3 DNA sequence: TGTGCCAGCAGTCGACTAGCGGGGGTTAGCACAGATACGCAGTATTTT. Its protein product is CASSRLAGVSTDTQYF.

This chain links TRBV5-6 with TRBJ2-7; 7 nucleotides line up with TRBD1. V shed 3 bases, J shed 0 bases, and the junction held 6 bases outside the gene matches. Per the germline V gene, CDR1 is SGHDT and CDR2 is YYEEEE. The CDR3 extends over 15 amino acids. CDR3 coding DNA: TGTGCCAGCAGCTCCCTGACAGGGAGCTCCTACGAGCAGTACTTC. The encoded protein is CASSSLTGSSYEQYF.

This chain connects TRBV6-6 to TRBJ2-5; 7 positions match TRBD1. This CDR3 comprises 13 residues. CDR1 and CDR2 (germline): MNHNY, SVGAGI (reference sequence). V trimming: 8 bases; J trimming: 7 bases; junction bases outside the gene matches: 10. The CDR3 sequence: CASGQEPRLTQYF. For the CDR3, the DNA is TGTGCCAGCGGACAGGAGCCGAGGTTGACCCAGTACTTC.

The V call is TRBV6-2 or TRBV6-3, the J call TRBJ2-1; 8 nucleotides line up with TRBD1. The germline CDR1 and CDR2 sequences are MNHEY and SVGEGT. The CDR3 extends over 14 amino acids. The V segment lost 6 bases and the J segment 2 bases; nucleotides outside the gene matches: 3. CDR3 DNA sequence: TGTGCCAGCAGCGACAGGGGAACCTACAATGAGCAGTTCTTC. Amino acids: CASSDRGTYNEQFF.

The rearrangement links TRBV18 to TRBJ2-4; TRBD2 might be the D (5 bases). V was pared by 0 bases and J by 1 base, with 10 bases between. Germline CDR1 reads KGHSH; CDR2 reads LQKENI. CDR3 length equals 16 residues. The CDR3 coding sequence is TGTGCCAGCTCACCACCTGACGGGGTCGCCAAAAACATTCAGTACTTC. Translation: CASSPPDGVAKNIQYF. Full variable domain (outside the CDR3, taken from reference TRBV18 and TRBJ2-4): NAGVMQNPRHLVRRRGQEARLRCSPMKGHSHVYWYRQLPEEGLKFMVYLQKENIIDESGMPKERFSAEFPKEGPSILRIQQVVRGDSAAYFCASSPPDGVAKNIQYFGAGTRLSVL.